These T cell receptor beta chains were read from a single sample in a study of cytomegalovirus exposure and HLA in healthy donors. TCRdb's copy holds only in-frame clones and misses some; the assay was immunoSEQ multiplex PCR. The sample contains 150,000 to 200,000 clones, roughly four fifths of which appear only once. Sequencing was done on a sample of PBMCs. Receptor source: a woman aged 18-29 years in good health and CMV-seronegative. The CDR3 runs from the conserved cysteine through the conserved F or W. The D gene is left open where the match is weak. Clone size is not always given. Where it is, it says once, few, many or a class for expanded clones.

j_call clone_size v_call d_call cdr3_nt cdr3_aa
TRBJ1-1 - TRBV4-3 - TGCGCCAGCAGCCAATCGTTTGGCATAATGAACACTGAAGCTTTCTTT CASSQSFGIMNTEAFF
TRBJ1-2 - TRBV13 TRBD1 TGTGCCAGCAGCTTAGGGACAGGGTCCGACTATGGCTACACCTTC CASSLGTGSDYGYTF
TRBJ2-2 few TRBV7-8 - TGTGCCAGCAGCTTAGCCGGGAGAGGCACCGGGGAGCTGTTTTTT CASSLAGRGTGELFF
TRBJ2-1 - TRBV29-1 TRBD2 TGCAGCGTTGGGGGGACTAGCGGGACCCCTGAGCAGTTCTTC CSVGGTSGTPEQFF
TRBJ1-5 - TRBV28 TRBD1 TGTGCCAGCACCACAGGGGAAAGTCAGCCCCAGCATTTT CASTTGESQPQHF
TRBJ2-7 - TRBV28 - TGTGCCAGCAGTTTGTCATTGGGCCCCACCTACGAGCAGTACTTC CASSLSLGPTYEQYF
TRBJ1-3 - TRBV27 - TGTGCCAGCAGTTTATCAGGGGTCGGAAACACCATATATTTT CASSLSGVGNTIYF
TRBJ2-7 - TRBV15 - TGTGCCACCAGCCTAGGGGGAGGGGGTCACGAGCAGTACTTC CATSLGGGGHEQYF
TRBJ1-5 few TRBV28 - TGTGCCAGCAGTTTGGTCCGAGGCAATCAGCCCCAGCATTTT CASSLVRGNQPQHF
TRBJ2-1 - TRBV7-2 - TGTGCCAGCAGCTCCAGACTAGATCAGTTCTTC CASSSRLDQFF
TRBJ2-1 - TRBV19 TRBD2 TGTGCCAGTAGGTCGGCGGGAGCGAGGTACAATGAGCAGTTCTTC CASRSAGARYNEQFF
TRBJ1-2 - TRBV19 TRBD1 TGTGCCAGTAACTCAGGACAGGGTCGCTATGGCTACACCTTC CASNSGQGRYGYTF
TRBJ2-1 - TRBV5-1 - TGCGCCAGCAGCTTGGGTGACAGCTTCTCCTACAATGAGCAGTTCTTC CASSLGDSFSYNEQFF
TRBJ2-3 - TRBV7-8 TRBD2 TGTGCCAGCAGCATACTAGCGGGAGGTGATACGCAGTATTTT CASSILAGGDTQYF